Listed here are 23 T cell receptor beta chains from one sample, sequenced in a study of a mutant IDH1 vaccine in newly diagnosed glioma. Time point here: week 23, last vaccination. Mutant IDH1 20-mer peptide, at 300 ug, made up each vaccine dose, with topical imiquimod. Sequencing was performed with immunoSEQ multiplex PCR; in TCRdb, only in-frame clones are kept and a portion is missing. The data show tens of thousands of clones, over 70% seen once. For these TCRs, the target antigens are not known. Source: PBMCs, taken from a glioma patient whose treatment included an IDH1 peptide vaccine. These receptors all stem from a man aged 40-55 years with glioma.

V is TRBV4-2 and J is TRBJ2-7; D unresolved. CDR1 and CDR2 from the germline V gene are LGHNA and YNFKEQ. This CDR3 has 18 amino acids. Trimming left V 0 bases short and J 3 bases short, with 21 bases between. In DNA, the CDR3 is TGTGCCAGCAGCCAAGATTTGGCGGTACCGACCCTATTCTACGAGCAGTACTTC. Translated: CASSQDLAVPTLFYEQYF.

This sequence joins TRBV2 and TRBJ1-1; 7 bases line up with TRBD1. V shed 10 bases and J 1 base; nucleotides not matched to a gene: 6. The CDR3 totals 13 residues. Germline V gene sequence: CDR1 SNHLY, CDR2 FYNNEI. The DNA of the CDR3 is TGTGCCATTACGGGACAGAGGAACACTGAAGCTTTCTTT. This encodes CAITGQRNTEAFF.

V and J are TRBV18 and TRBJ1-6, with no clear D. Trimming stripped 2 bases from V and 10 bases from J, with 12 bases between. Germline CDR1 and CDR2: KGHSH and LQKENI. CDR3 size: 14 residues. CDR3 bases: TGTGCCAGCTCACCAAGGCTCCCCCCCTCACCCCTCCACTTT. This codes for CASSPRLPPSPLHF.

This clone was found once. This chain links TRBV4-1 with TRBJ2-6; D not certain. The germline gives CDR1 MGHRA, CDR2 YSYEKL. Trimming took off 3 bases at V and 8 bases at J, with 14 bases between the two ends. CDR3 size: 15 residues. The CDR3 coding sequence is TGCGCCAGCAGCCAGCTGGGTCTCGGGCCCAACGTCCTGACTTTC. Its translation is CASSQLGLGPNVLTF.

This chain connects TRBV5-4 to TRBJ2-5; 8 positions match TRBD1. Unmatched junction bases numbered 8, after V lost 4 bases and J lost 6 bases. The CDR3 consists of 14 residues. Germline CDR1 and CDR2: SGHNT and YYREEE (reference sequence). CDR3 DNA sequence: TGTGCCAGCAGCAAGGGACAGGAACGGAAGACCCAGTACTTC. Protein product: CASSKGQERKTQYF.

This chain joins TRBV6-6 and TRBJ1-2; D is unresolved. The ends were cut back, 4 bases at V and 0 bases at J, with 9 bases in the middle. The CDR3 length is 14 residues. Germline V gene sequence: CDR1 MNHNY, CDR2 SVGAGI (reference sequence). In nucleotides, the CDR3 is TGTGCCAGCAGTTTTAAAGACCCTAACTATGGCTACACCTTC. Amino acid sequence: CASSFKDPNYGYTF.

The rearrangement uses TRBV2 and TRBJ2-7; D is undetermined. Germline V CDR1 and CDR2: SNHLY, FYNNEI. Between the trimmed V and J ends, which lost 10 bases and 0 bases, there was a span of 13 bases. The CDR3 has 13 amino acids. The CDR3 DNA is TGTGCCATCCAAACCGGTATCTCCTACGAGCAGTACTTC. It encodes CAIQTGISYEQYF.

The chain employs TRBV10-2 and TRBJ1-2; D might be TRBD1 (5 bases). V lost 3 bases, J lost 5 bases, and 16 bases lay in between. CDR3 length: 15 amino acids. CDR1 and CDR2 (germline): WSHSY, SAAADI. The CDR3 reads CASSETGSGGYGYTF. The CDR3 bases are TGCGCCAGCAGTGAAACGGGATCCGGGGGATATGGCTACACCTTC.

The V gene is TRBV5-1, the J gene TRBJ2-5; TRBD2 agrees at 9 bases. V shed 4 bases, J shed 5 bases, and the junction held 15 bases outside the gene matches. This CDR3 is built from 17 residues. The germline gives CDR1 SGHRS, CDR2 YFSETQ. This chain's CDR3 is CASSTDYSGGSWETQYF. The CDR3 DNA follows: TGCGCCAGCAGCACGGACTATAGCGGGGGATCTTGGGAGACCCAGTACTTC.

This chain joins TRBV5-1 and TRBJ2-3, with D perhaps given as TRBD1 or TRBD2 (5 bases each). Germline CDR1 and CDR2: SGHRS and YFSETQ. Between the trimmed V and J ends, which lost 2 bases and 3 bases, there was a span of 10 bases. This CDR3 comprises 14 residues. In DNA, the CDR3 is TGCGCCAGCAGCTTCGGGGCTTCAACAGATACGCAGTATTTT. Its protein is CASSFGASTDTQYF.

V is TRBV27 and J is TRBJ2-7; 8 positions agree with TRBD1. The V gene end was trimmed by 5 bases and the J gene end by 6 bases; junction bases not matched to a gene: 12. Germline CDR1 is MNHEY and CDR2 is SMNVEV (reference sequence). The CDR3 has 15 residues. CDR3 protein: CASSGADRAKSEQYF. The CDR3, as DNA: TGTGCCAGCAGTGGGGCGGACAGGGCGAAGAGCGAGCAGTACTTC.

V is TRBV5-4 and J is TRBJ2-3; the match to TRBD2 covers 11 bases. This CDR3 has 16 residues. Germline V gene data show CDR1 as SGHNT and CDR2 as YYREEE (reference sequence). Trimming cost V 4 bases and J 1 base; bases outside gene matches: 5. CDR3 amino acids: CASSAGTSGGTDTQYF. CDR3 sequence (DNA): TGTGCCAGCAGCGCCGGGACTAGCGGAGGCACAGATACGCAGTATTTT.

The chain combines TRBV29-1 with TRBJ1-4; D uncertain. Germline CDR1 SQVTM, CDR2 ANQGSEA. Trimming pared 5 bases from V and 11 bases from J, leaving 15 bases between. The CDR3 loop spans 12 amino acids. This chain's CDR3 is CSVLTPVAKLFF. The CDR3 DNA sequence: TGCAGCGTTCTGACACCGGTTGCGAAACTGTTTTTT.

This clone has just one count. V and J are TRBV6-5 and TRBJ2-7; the D gene is possibly TRBD2 (6 bases). Germline CDR1 MNHEY, CDR2 SVGAGI. The V and J ends lost 10 bases and 3 bases respectively, with 13 bases between them. The CDR3 is 12 residues long. CDR3 coding DNA: TGTGCCACTAAAGGAGGGTACTACGAGCAGTACTTC. As protein: CATKGGYYEQYF.

This clone has a handful of counts. The CDR3 DNA is TGTGCCAGCAGAGACGACATGAACACTGAAGCTTTCTTT. Encoded protein: CASRDDMNTEAFF. The gene calls are TRBV2 and TRBJ1-1, with D uncertain. Germline lookup yields CDR1 SNHLY and CDR2 FYNNEI. The CDR3 has 13 residues. V shed 6 bases and J shed 0 bases, with 8 bases lying between them.

In the case of this clone: Other DNA sequences from this sample encode an identical CDR3 as well. V and J are TRBV4-1 and TRBJ2-7; D assignment may be TRBD1 or TRBD2 (5 bases each). The germline V gene has CDR1 MGHRA and CDR2 YSYEKL. Trimming cost V 4 bases and J 1 base, with 14 bases left between them. The CDR3 totals 15 residues. The CDR3 is CASSPGTGRSYEQYF. The CDR3 DNA follows: TGCGCCAGCAGCCCCGGGACGGGCAGGTCCTACGAGCAGTACTTC.

The chain employs TRBV5-1 and TRBJ1-2, with no clear D. V was cut by 0 bases and J by 4 bases, with 10 bases left in between. Germline values: CDR1 SGHRS, CDR2 YFSETQ. The CDR3 extends over 14 amino acids. The CDR3 loop reads CASSLGGRSYGYTF. The CDR3 nucleotides read TGCGCCAGCAGCTTGGGTGGCAGGAGCTATGGCTACACCTTC. Based on the CDR3 plus reference TRBV5-1 and TRBJ1-2, the full variable domain is KAGVTQTPRYLIKTRGQQVTLSCSPISGHRSVSWYQQTPGQGLQFLFEYFSETQRNKGNFPGRFSGRQFSNSRSEMNVSTLELGDSALYLCASSLGGRSYGYTFGSGTRLTVV.

V gene TRBV7-9 combines with J gene TRBJ2-5; 7 nucleotides agree with TRBD2. V shed 4 bases and J 1 base; nucleotides not matched to a gene: 3. Germline V gene data show CDR1 as SEHNR and CDR2 as FQNEAQ (reference sequence). The CDR3 spans 14 residues. The CDR3 DNA reads as TGTGCCAGCAGCTGGGGGGGACTCCAAGAGACCCAGTACTTC. Encoded protein: CASSWGGLQETQYF.

The gene calls are TRBV6-5 and TRBJ2-7, with D possibly matching TRBD1 (6 bases). In germline, CDR1 is MNHEY, CDR2 SVGAGI. Trimming took off 0 bases at V and 5 bases at J, with 11 bases between the two ends. The length of the CDR3 is 14 residues. The CDR3: CASSYSTGINEQYF. In nucleotides, the CDR3 is TGTGCCAGCAGTTACTCAACAGGGATCAACGAGCAGTACTTC.

The V gene is TRBV30, the J gene TRBJ2-1, with a tentative D call TRBD1 (6 bases). Between the trimmed V and J ends, which lost 0 bases and 6 bases, there was a span of 15 bases. This CDR3 is 15 amino acids long. The V gene's germline CDR1 is GTSNPN and CDR2 SVGIG (reference sequence). Here the CDR3 DNA reads TGTGCCTGGAGTGTGGGTGGGGGCTCCGGCAATGAGCAGTTCTTC. It translates to CAWSVGGGSGNEQFF.

This clone was recorded only once. The chain combines TRBV6-5 with TRBJ2-7, with TRBD2 matching 7 bases. V trimming: 8 bases; J trimming: 3 bases; junction bases outside the gene matches: 4. Per the germline V gene, CDR1 is MNHEY and CDR2 is SVGAGI. This CDR3 region has 12 residues. The CDR3 protein is CASGRGFYEQYF. For the CDR3, the DNA is TGTGCCAGCGGGCGGGGGTTCTACGAGCAGTACTTC.

The chain carries TRBV6-4 and TRBJ2-7, with D possibly matching TRBD1 (5 bases). Germline CDR1 is MRHNA and CDR2 is SNTAGT. V shed 7 bases and J shed 3 bases, with 16 bases lying between them. The CDR3 is 14 residues long. The CDR3 protein is CASTKTVRSYEQYF. The CDR3 nucleotides read TGTGCCAGCACCAAGACAGTCCGGAGCTACGAGCAGTACTTC.

J is TRBJ1-2 and V is TRBV19; a possible D gene is TRBD1 (5 bases). Germline V lookup: CDR1 LNHDA, CDR2 SQIVND (reference sequence). Trimming pared 0 bases from V and 4 bases from J, leaving 18 bases between. This CDR3 comprises 17 residues. The CDR3 here is CASSIDTPDAGGYGYTF. In DNA, the CDR3 is TGTGCCAGTAGTATAGATACCCCGGACGCGGGGGGCTATGGCTACACCTTC.